This TCR beta chain was documented in a study of T cell responses to AZD1222 COVID-19 vaccine. Whole-study results and caveats: Donors skewed white British and female; clonal diversity was possibly underestimated. CD4 TCRs covered the whole spike, strongest at regions 160-218 and 743-854.

Comments on this clone: Antigen: not known.

Sequenced by immunoSEQ multiplex PCR; TCRdb stores in-frame clones only, minus some. The data hold about 46,000 clones, with around nine tenths observed a single time. The CDR3 loop spans 15 amino acids. V lost 4 bases and J lost 0; bases outside the gene matches: 0. Germline V gives CDR1 MGHDK, CDR2 SYGVNS. Second doses were pooled across both intervals (about 4 or about 12 weeks). The chain links TRBV25-1 to TRBJ2-5; 12 bases match TRBD2. Specimen: peripheral blood, collected 28 days after the second AZD1222 dose. This TCR was sampled from an adult who received the AZD1222 COVID-19 vaccine. Here the CDR3 reads CASSGTSGNQETQYF. The CDR3 coding sequence is TGTGCCAGCAGTGGGACTAGCGGGAACCAAGAGACCCAGTACTTC. Complete variable domain (other parts from reference TRBV25-1 and TRBJ2-5): EADIYQTPRYLVIGTGKKITLECSQTMGHDKMYWYQQDPGMELHLIHYSYGVNSTEKGDLSSESTVSRIRTEHFPLTLESARPSHTSQYLCASSGTSGNQETQYFGPGTRLLVL.